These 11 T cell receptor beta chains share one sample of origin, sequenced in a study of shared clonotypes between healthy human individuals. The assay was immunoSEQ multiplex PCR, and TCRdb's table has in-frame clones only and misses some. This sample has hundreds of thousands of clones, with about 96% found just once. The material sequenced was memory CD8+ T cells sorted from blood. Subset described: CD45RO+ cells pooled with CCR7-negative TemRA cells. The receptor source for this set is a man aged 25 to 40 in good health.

CDR3 region: CAISELGLAGGPYNEQFF. The CDR3, as DNA: TGTGCCATCAGTGAGCTGGGACTAGCGGGAGGGCCCTACAATGAGCAGTTCTTC. The rearrangement joins TRBV10-3 to TRBJ2-1; 16 nucleotides agree with TRBD2. Trimming at V came to 2 bases and at J to 2 bases, leaving 3 bases not matched to a gene. Germline lookup yields CDR1 ENHRY and CDR2 SYGVKD. This CDR3 has 18 amino acids.

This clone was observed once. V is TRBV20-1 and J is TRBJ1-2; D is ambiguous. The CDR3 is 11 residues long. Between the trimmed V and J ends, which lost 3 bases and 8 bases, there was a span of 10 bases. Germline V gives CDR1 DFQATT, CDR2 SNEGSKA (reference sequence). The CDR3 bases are TGCAGTGCTAGCGAAAGGCAGGGCTACACCTTC. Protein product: CSASERQGYTF.

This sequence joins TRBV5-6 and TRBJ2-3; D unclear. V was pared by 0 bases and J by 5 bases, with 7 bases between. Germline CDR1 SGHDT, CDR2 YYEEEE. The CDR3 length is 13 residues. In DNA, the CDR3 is TGTGCCAGCAGCTTGGTAGGTGGAGATACGCAGTATTTT. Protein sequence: CASSLVGGDTQYF.

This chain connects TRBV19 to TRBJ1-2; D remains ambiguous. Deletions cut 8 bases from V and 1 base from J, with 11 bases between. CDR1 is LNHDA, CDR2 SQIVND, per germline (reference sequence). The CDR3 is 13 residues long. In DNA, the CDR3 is TGTGCCAGTGGCCCAACTGGTAACTATGGCTACACCTTC. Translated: CASGPTGNYGYTF.

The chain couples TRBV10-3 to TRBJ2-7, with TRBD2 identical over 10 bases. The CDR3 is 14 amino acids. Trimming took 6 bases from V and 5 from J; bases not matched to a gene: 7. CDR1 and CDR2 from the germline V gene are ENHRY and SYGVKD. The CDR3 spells CAISPSGSNDEQYF. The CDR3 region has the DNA TGTGCCATCAGCCCTAGCGGGAGTAATGACGAGCAGTACTTC.

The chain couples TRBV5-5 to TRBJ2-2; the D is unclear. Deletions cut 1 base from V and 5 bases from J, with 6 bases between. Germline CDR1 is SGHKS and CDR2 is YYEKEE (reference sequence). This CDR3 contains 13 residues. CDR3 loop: CASSLLRTGELFF. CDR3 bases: TGTGCCAGCAGCTTGCTCCGGACCGGGGAGCTGTTTTTT.

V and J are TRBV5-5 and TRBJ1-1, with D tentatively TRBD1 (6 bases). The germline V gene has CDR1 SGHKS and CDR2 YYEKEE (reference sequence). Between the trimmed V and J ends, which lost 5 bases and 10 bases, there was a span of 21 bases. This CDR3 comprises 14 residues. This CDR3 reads CASRGRTDSGGAFF. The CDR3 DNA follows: TGTGCCAGCAGGGGCCGGACAGATTCCGGGGGAGCTTTCTTT.

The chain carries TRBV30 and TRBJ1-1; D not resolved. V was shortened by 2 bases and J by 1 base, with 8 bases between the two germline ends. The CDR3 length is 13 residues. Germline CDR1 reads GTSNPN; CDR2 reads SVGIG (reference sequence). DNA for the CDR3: TGTGCCTGGAGTCCTAGGTCGAACACTGAAGCTTTCTTT. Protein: CAWSPRSNTEAFF.

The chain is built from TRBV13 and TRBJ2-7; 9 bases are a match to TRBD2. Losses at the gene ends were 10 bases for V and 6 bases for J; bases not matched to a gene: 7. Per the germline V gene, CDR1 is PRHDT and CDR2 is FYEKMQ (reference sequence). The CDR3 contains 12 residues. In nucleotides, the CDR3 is TGTGCCACACAGCGGGAGGCGGGCGAGCAGTACTTC. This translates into CATQREAGEQYF.

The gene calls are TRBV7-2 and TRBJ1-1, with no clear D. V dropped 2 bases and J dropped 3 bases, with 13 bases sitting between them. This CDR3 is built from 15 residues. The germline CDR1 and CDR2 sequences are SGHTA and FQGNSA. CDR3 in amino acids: CASSLYPEEDTEAFF. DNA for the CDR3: TGTGCCAGCAGCTTATACCCAGAGGAGGACACTGAAGCTTTCTTT.

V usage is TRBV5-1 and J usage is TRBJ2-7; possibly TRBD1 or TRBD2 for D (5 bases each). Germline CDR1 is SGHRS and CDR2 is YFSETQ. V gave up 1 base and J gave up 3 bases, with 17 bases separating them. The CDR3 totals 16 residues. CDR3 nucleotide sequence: TGCGCCAGCAGCTTGTGGGGGAGTGTGGGGATCTACGAGCAGTACTTC. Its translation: CASSLWGSVGIYEQYF.